This passage covers 2 T cell receptor beta chains from one sample sequenced in a study of cytomegalovirus exposure and HLA in healthy donors. Using immunoSEQ multiplex PCR, the repertoire was profiled, and TCRdb retains in-frame clones only, with some absent. The sample shows some 140,000 clones, approximately 84% of them seen only once. Sequencing input: PBMCs. Every receptor here comes from a man aged 25-45 years in good health and CMV-seropositive.

This sequence joins TRBV11-2 and TRBJ2-7; TRBD1 might be the D (6 bases). V lost 5 bases, J lost 4 bases, and 12 bases lay in between. Germline loops: CDR1 SGHAT, CDR2 FQNNGV. The CDR3 spans 13 residues. The CDR3 spells CASSPGARYEQYF. The CDR3 bases are TGTGCCAGCAGCCCAGGGGCGCGATACGAGCAGTACTTC. Full variable domain (missing parts from reference TRBV11-2 and TRBJ2-7): EAGVAQSPRYKIIEKRQSVAFWCNPISGHATLYWYQQILGQGPKLLIQFQNNGVVDDSQLPKDRFSAERLKGVDSTLKIQPAKLEDSAVYLCASSPGARYEQYFGPGTRLTVT.

The genes are TRBV30 and TRBJ1-5; TRBD1 might be the D (6 bases). Per the germline V gene, CDR1 is GTSNPN and CDR2 is SVGIG (reference sequence). V was shortened by 2 bases and J by 6 bases, with 11 bases between the two germline ends. There are 13 residues in the CDR3. CDR3 protein: CAWSIQGSQPQHF. The CDR3 bases are TGTGCCTGGAGTATACAGGGATCTCAGCCCCAGCATTTT.